This entry describes one T cell receptor beta chain. The sample comes from a study of blood T cell repertoires in COVID-19. Germline V gene lookup returns CDR1 LGHDT and CDR2 YNNKEL (reference sequence). The CDR3 runs to 12 residues. Trimming removed 2 bases from V and 7 bases from J, with 5 bases in between. Some clones are missing from TCRdb's copy, which holds only in-frame ones; the method was immunoSEQ multiplex PCR. Of some 250,000 clones in the sample, about 86% were seen once. The rearrangement uses TRBV3-1 (or the pseudogene TRBV3-2) and TRBJ2-2; unclear D gene. The specimen sequenced was peripheral blood. The receptor was isolated from a woman aged 30 to 39 with COVID-19, enrolled during active disease. The CDR3 DNA reads TGTGCCAGCAGCCAACCGGTCGGGGAGCTGTTTTTT. Translated, it gives CASSQPVGELFF.